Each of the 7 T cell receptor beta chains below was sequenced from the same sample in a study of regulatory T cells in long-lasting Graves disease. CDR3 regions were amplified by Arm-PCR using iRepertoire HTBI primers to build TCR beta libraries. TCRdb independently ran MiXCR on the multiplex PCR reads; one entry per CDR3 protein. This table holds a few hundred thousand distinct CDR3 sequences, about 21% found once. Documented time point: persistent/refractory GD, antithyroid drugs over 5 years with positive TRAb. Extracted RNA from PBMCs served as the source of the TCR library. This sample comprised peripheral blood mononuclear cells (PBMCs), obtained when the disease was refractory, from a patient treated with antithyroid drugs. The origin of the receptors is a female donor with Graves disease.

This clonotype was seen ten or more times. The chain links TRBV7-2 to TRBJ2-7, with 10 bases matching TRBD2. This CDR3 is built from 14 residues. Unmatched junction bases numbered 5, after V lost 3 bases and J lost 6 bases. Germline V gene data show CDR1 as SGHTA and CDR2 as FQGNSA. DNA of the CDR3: TGTGCCAGCAGCTTGGGGACTAGCGCCTTCGAGCAGTACTTC. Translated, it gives CASSLGTSAFEQYF.

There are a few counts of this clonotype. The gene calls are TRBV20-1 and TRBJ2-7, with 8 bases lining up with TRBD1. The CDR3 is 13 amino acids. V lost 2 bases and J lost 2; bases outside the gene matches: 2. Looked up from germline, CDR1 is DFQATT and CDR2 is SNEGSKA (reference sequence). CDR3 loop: CSARKTGAYEQYF. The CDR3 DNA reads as TGCAGTGCTAGAAAGACAGGGGCCTACGAGCAGTACTTC.

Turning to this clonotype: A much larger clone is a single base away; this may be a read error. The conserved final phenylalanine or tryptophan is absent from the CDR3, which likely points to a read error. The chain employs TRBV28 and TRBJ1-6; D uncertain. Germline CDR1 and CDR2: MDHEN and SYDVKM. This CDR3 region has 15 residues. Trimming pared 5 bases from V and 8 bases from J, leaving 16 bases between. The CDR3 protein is CASSTLPDGDSPLHL. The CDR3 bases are TGTGCCAGCAGTACCCTCCCGGACGGAGATTCACCCCTCCACCTT.

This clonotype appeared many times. The CDR3 reads CASSWDMGWYEQYF. CDR3 bases: TGTGCCAGCAGCTGGGACATGGGTTGGTACGAGCAGTACTTC. The J gene is TRBJ2-7, the V gene TRBV11-2, with D possibly being TRBD1 (6 bases). Trimming left V 4 bases short and J 4 bases short, with 14 bases between. This CDR3 contains 14 residues. CDR1 is SGHAT, CDR2 FQNNGV, per germline.

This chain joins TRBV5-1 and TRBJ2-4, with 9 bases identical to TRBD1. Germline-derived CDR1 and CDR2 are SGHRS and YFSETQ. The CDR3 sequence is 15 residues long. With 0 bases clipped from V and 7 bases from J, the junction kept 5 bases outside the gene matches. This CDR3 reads CASSLGDRAGNIQYF. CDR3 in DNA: TGCGCCAGCAGCTTGGGGGACAGGGCGGGGAACATTCAGTACTTC. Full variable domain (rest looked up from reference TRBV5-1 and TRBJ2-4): KAGVTQTPRYLIKTRGQQVTLSCSPISGHRSVSWYQQTPGQGLQFLFEYFSETQRNKGNFPGRFSGRQFSNSRSEMNVSTLELGDSALYLCASSLGDRAGNIQYFGAGTRLSVL.

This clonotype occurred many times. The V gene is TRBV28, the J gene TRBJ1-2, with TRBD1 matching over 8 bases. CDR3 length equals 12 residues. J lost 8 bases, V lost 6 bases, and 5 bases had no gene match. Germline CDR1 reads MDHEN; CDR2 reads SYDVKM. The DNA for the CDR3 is TGTGCCAGCAGCCGGACAGGGTTCGGCTACACCTTC. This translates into CASSRTGFGYTF.

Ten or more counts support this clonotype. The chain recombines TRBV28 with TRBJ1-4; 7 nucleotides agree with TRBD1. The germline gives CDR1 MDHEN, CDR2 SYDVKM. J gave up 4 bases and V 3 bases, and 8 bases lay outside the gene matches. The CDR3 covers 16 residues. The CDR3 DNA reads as TGTGCCAGCAGTTTGGGAACAGGGGCAATTAATGAAAAACTGTTTTTT. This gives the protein CASSLGTGAINEKLFF.